The rows below give T cell receptor beta chains drawn from one sample of a study of OX40 agonist ivuxolimab in advanced cancers. Generated by immunoSEQ multiplex PCR, the TCRdb table keeps only in-frame clones and is missing some. The table records under 25,000 clones, nearly 85% of them present only once. Specimen: CD4+ or CD8+ T cells sorted from blood, collected in a trial of the OX40 agonist ivuxolimab. The receptors were sampled from an adult with an advanced solid tumor such as melanoma, head and neck, liver or kidney cancer. Both conserved end residues are trimmed from each CDR3.

V: TRBV7-2
J: TRBJ2-7
CDR3: ASSLEGLSSYEQY

V: TRBV9
J: TRBJ1-2
CDR3: ASSFETGYGYT

V: TRBV19
J: TRBJ1-2
CDR3: ASRRPGQNYGYT

V: TRBV5-1
J: TRBJ2-2
CDR3: ASSFPTSGGVGELF

V: TRBV18
J: TRBJ1-3
CDR3: ASSPGGSSGNTIY

V: TRBV6-1
J: TRBJ1-3
CDR3: ASSLRGYTIY

V: TRBV6-5
J: TRBJ1-5
CDR3: ASSYGSNQPQH

V: TRBV7-2
J: TRBJ2-1
CDR3: ASSWQRYNEQF

V: TRBV7-9
J: TRBJ1-1
CDR3: ASSLPQVPTEAF

V: TRBV4-1
J: TRBJ1-3
CDR3: ASSQAGADHSSGNTIY

V: TRBV19
J: TRBJ2-2
CDR3: ASTPDRVTGELF

V: TRBV28
J: TRBJ1-2
CDR3: ASSAPTGRDYGYT

V: TRBV6-6
J: TRBJ2-5
CDR3: ASSYSPQSRETQY

V: TRBV28
J: TRBJ2-7
CDR3: ASSLDDYEQY

V: TRBV5-1
J: TRBJ2-4
CDR3: ASSGTGYQNIQY

V: TRBV11-2
J: TRBJ2-2
CDR3: ASSLGWGSNTGELF

V: TRBV2
J: TRBJ1-2
CDR3: PTGGGADGYT

V: TRBV15
J: TRBJ2-1
CDR3: ATSRITSDNYNEQF

V: TRBV15
J: TRBJ1-1
CDR3: ATSRDRDWNTEAF

V: TRBV2
J: TRBJ1-3
CDR3: ASTFSSGNTIY

V: TRBV11-2
J: TRBJ2-7
CDR3: ASSLVALVWDHYEQY

V: TRBV11-2
J: TRBJ1-1
CDR3: ASSLGDRVKTEAF